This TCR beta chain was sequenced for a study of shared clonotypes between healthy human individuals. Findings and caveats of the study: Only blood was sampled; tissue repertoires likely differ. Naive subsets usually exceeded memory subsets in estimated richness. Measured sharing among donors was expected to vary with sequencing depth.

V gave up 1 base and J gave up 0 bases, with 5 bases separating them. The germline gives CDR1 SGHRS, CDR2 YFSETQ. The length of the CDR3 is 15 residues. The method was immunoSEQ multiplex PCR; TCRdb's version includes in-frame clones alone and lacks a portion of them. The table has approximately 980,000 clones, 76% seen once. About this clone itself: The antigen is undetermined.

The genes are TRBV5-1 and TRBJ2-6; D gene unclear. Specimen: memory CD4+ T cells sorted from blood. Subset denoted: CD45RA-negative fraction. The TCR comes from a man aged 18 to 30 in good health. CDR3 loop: CASSLPSSGANVLTF. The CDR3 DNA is TGCGCCAGCAGCTTGCCCAGCTCTGGGGCCAACGTCCTGACTTTC.